This TCR beta chain was found in a study of OX40 agonist ivuxolimab in advanced cancers. Across the study: Given to patients was ivuxolimab, an agonistic anti-OX40 (CD134) antibody. Study-wide findings and caveats: Clonal expansion from baseline to week 6 occurred in both CD4+ and CD8+ T cells.

The CDR3 extends over 15 amino acids. V was pared by 1 base and J by 4 bases, with 14 bases between. Germline CDR1 and CDR2: MNHNS and SASEGT. The assay was immunoSEQ multiplex PCR, and TCRdb's table has in-frame clones only and misses some. The table lists tens of thousands of clones, about four fifths of them singletons. This clone was found a few times. Antigen: not known. This clonotype was sampled from an adult with an advanced solid tumor such as melanoma, head and neck, liver or kidney cancer. The V gene is TRBV6-1, the J gene TRBJ2-7, with D tentatively TRBD2 (6 bases). Sequencing was performed on CD4+ or CD8+ T cells sorted from blood, taken in a trial of the OX40 agonist ivuxolimab. CDR3 coding DNA: TGTGCCAGCAGTGAAGGTGGGGGGTTGTTGTACGAGCAGTACTTC. Translating gives CASSEGGGLLYEQYF.